The T cell receptor beta chain under discussion was sequenced for a study of control samples from healthy donors and cancer patients. Sequencing was performed with immunoSEQ multiplex PCR; in TCRdb, only in-frame clones are kept and a portion is missing. Altogether tens of thousands of clones are present, about 83% being singletons, with the ten largest covering about a sixth. From germline, CDR1 is SEHNR and CDR2 FQNEAQ (reference sequence). Deletions cut 1 base from V and 5 bases from J, with 15 bases between. The CDR3 runs to 15 residues. The origin of this receptor is a man aged 60 to 75 in good health. This rearrangement joins TRBV7-9 to TRBJ2-7; D possibly uses TRBD1 or TRBD2 (5 bases each). Material: blood. CDR3 in amino acids: CASSLGGLAWNEQYF. CDR3 DNA: TGTGCCAGCAGCTTAGGGGGGTTAGCGTGGAACGAGCAGTACTTC.